This T cell receptor beta chain was recorded in a study of blood T cell repertoires in COVID-19. The method was immunoSEQ multiplex PCR; TCRdb's version includes in-frame clones alone and lacks a portion of them. The table includes fewer than 15,000 clones, more than 75% detected once. Trimming removed 4 bases from V and 0 bases from J; junction bases left unmatched: 13. CDR1 MNHEY and CDR2 SVGEGT come from the germline V gene. CDR3 length equals 19 residues. The TCR originated in a human donor in a cohort sampled during active COVID-19. The material sequenced was peripheral blood. The chain combines TRBV6-2 or TRBV6-3 with TRBJ2-3; 10 nucleotides match TRBD2. The CDR3 loop is CASSSVPSGRLRSTDTQYF. CDR3 coding DNA: TGTGCCAGCAGTTCCGTCCCTAGCGGGAGATTGCGTAGCACAGATACGCAGTATTTT.